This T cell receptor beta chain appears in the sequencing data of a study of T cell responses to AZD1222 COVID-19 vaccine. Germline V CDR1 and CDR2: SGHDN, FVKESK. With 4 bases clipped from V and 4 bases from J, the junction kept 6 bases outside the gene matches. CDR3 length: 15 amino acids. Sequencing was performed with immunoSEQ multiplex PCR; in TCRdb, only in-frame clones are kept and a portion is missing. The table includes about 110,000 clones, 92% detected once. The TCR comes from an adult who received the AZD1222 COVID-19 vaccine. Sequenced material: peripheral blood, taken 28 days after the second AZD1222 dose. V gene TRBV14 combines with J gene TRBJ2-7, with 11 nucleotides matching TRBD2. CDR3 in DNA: TGTGCCAGCAGCCGGGGACTAGCGGAATTTTACGAGCAGTACTTC. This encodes CASSRGLAEFYEQYF. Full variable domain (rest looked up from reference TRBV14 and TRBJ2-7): EAGVTQFPSHSVIEKGQTVTLRCDPISGHDNLYWYRRVMGKEIKFLLHFVKESKQDESGMPNNRFLAERTGGTYSTLKVQPAELEDSGVYFCASSRGLAEFYEQYFGPGTRLTVT.